Listed below are T cell receptor beta chains from one sample, sequenced in a study of T cell responses to AZD1222 COVID-19 vaccine. Some clones are missing from TCRdb's copy, which holds only in-frame ones; the method was immunoSEQ multiplex PCR. Here the sample spans some 110,000 clones, around 85% being singletons. The sequences come from peripheral blood, collected 28 days after the second AZD1222 dose. Source of these receptors: an adult who received the AZD1222 COVID-19 vaccine. CDR3s include the opening cysteine and the closing phenylalanine or tryptophan. D genes are given only for firm matches. Size tells how often a clone was seen (once, few, many) or the class of an expanded clone, and some rows leave it out.

length: 14; J: TRBJ1-2; size: .; D: .; V: TRBV7-2; CDR3: CASSPERSNYGYTF; DNA: TGTGCCAGCAGCCCAGAGAGATCTAACTATGGCTACACCTTC
length: 15; J: TRBJ1-4; size: .; D: TRBD1; V: TRBV19; CDR3: CASSPSTGGDEKLFF; DNA: TGTGCCAGTAGTCCATCGACAGGGGGGGACGAAAAACTGTTTTTT
length: 13; J: TRBJ2-7; size: .; D: TRBD1; V: TRBV6-4; CDR3: CASSDQGAYEQYF; DNA: TGTGCCAGCAGTGACCAGGGGGCCTACGAGCAGTACTTC
length: 15; J: TRBJ2-7; size: .; D: .; V: TRBV9; CDR3: CASSVAEGFSYEQYF; DNA: TGTGCCAGCAGCGTAGCTGAAGGGTTCTCCTACGAGCAGTACTTC
length: 18; J: TRBJ2-1; size: .; D: TRBD2; V: TRBV20-1; CDR3: CSASGSSGGRFSYNEQFF; DNA: TGCAGTGCTAGTGGGTCGAGCGGGGGCCGATTTTCCTACAATGAGCAGTTCTTC
length: 16; J: TRBJ2-2; size: .; D: .; V: TRBV5-6; CDR3: CASSLGPTANTGELFF; DNA: TGTGCCAGCAGCTTGGGTCCCACAGCGAACACCGGGGAGCTGTTTTTT
length: 13; J: TRBJ1-1; size: .; D: .; V: TRBV25-1; CDR3: CASSAPRGGKAFF; DNA: TGTGCCAGCAGTGCTCCCAGGGGAGGTAAAGCTTTCTTT
length: 15; J: TRBJ1-2; size: .; D: .; V: TRBV5-1; CDR3: CASSFVAGTNYGYTF; DNA: TGCGCCAGCAGCTTCGTCGCGGGAACTAACTATGGCTACACCTTC
length: 16; J: TRBJ2-3; size: .; D: TRBD2; V: TRBV10-3; CDR3: CAISESTSGRGDTQYF; DNA: TGTGCCATCAGTGAGTCGACTAGCGGAAGGGGAGATACGCAGTATTTT
length: 16; J: TRBJ2-1; size: .; D: .; V: TRBV5-1; CDR3: CASSYTPGRRYNEQFF; DNA: TGCGCCAGCAGCTACACCCCGGGACGTCGCTACAATGAGCAGTTCTTC
length: 16; J: TRBJ2-5; size: .; D: .; V: TRBV6-5; CDR3: CASSYSMAGGQETQYF; DNA: TGTGCCAGCAGTTACTCGATGGCCGGTGGCCAAGAGACCCAGTACTTC
length: 14; J: TRBJ1-5; size: .; D: TRBD1; V: TRBV7-9; CDR3: CASSLGTGTVPQHF; DNA: TGTGCCAGCAGCTTAGGGACAGGGACGGTCCCCCAGCATTTT
length: 16; J: TRBJ1-2; size: .; D: .; V: TRBV4-2; CDR3: CASSQRSLGSNYGYTF; DNA: TGTGCCAGCAGCCAGCGGTCTCTTGGCAGTAACTATGGCTACACCTTC
length: 15; J: TRBJ1-4; size: .; D: .; V: TRBV5-1; CDR3: CASSSTGQGPEKLFF; DNA: TGCGCCAGCAGCTCCACTGGGCAGGGCCCTGAAAAACTGTTTTTT
length: 13; J: TRBJ2-7; size: .; D: .; V: TRBV29-1; CDR3: CSVGRDKTYEQYF; DNA: TGCAGCGTTGGTCGGGACAAGACCTACGAGCAGTACTTC
length: 14; J: TRBJ2-7; size: once; D: .; V: TRBV7-9; CDR3: CASSIDRSSGEQYF; DNA: TGTGCCAGCAGCATCGACAGGTCTTCGGGTGAGCAGTACTTC
length: 13; J: TRBJ2-1; size: .; D: TRBD2; V: TRBV30; CDR3: CAWIQGGAQGQFF; DNA: TGTGCCTGGATCCAGGGAGGGGCACAAGGGCAGTTCTTC
length: 14; J: TRBJ1-5; size: few; D: .; V: TRBV4-1; CDR3: CASSQDIGNQPQHF; DNA: TGCGCCAGCAGCCAAGATATAGGGAATCAGCCCCAGCATTTT
length: 14; J: TRBJ2-2; size: .; D: .; V: TRBV7-7; CDR3: CASEDVLKTGELFF; DNA: TGTGCCAGCGAGGACGTCCTTAAAACCGGGGAGCTGTTTTTT
length: 12; J: TRBJ2-1; size: .; D: TRBD1; V: TRBV24-1; CDR3: CATQGQYNEQFF; DNA: TGTGCCACCCAGGGACAGTACAATGAGCAGTTCTTC
length: 14; J: TRBJ1-5; size: .; D: .; V: TRBV19; CDR3: CASSIGYSNQPQHF; DNA: TGTGCCAGTAGTATTGGGTATAGCAATCAGCCCCAGCATTTT
length: 14; J: TRBJ2-2; size: many; D: .; V: TRBV7-8; CDR3: CASSLGGRTGELFF; DNA: TGTGCCAGCAGCTTAGGGGGCCGGACCGGGGAGCTGTTTTTT
length: 12; J: TRBJ2-7; size: .; D: .; V: TRBV5-1; CDR3: CASSLESGVQYF; DNA: TGCGCCAGCAGCTTGGAGTCAGGGGTGCAGTACTTC
length: 15; J: TRBJ2-7; size: .; D: .; V: TRBV29-1; CDR3: CSVEPQASRTYEQYF; DNA: TGCAGCGTTGAACCCCAGGCCAGCAGAACCTACGAGCAGTACTTC
length: 15; J: TRBJ2-5; size: once; D: .; V: TRBV19; CDR3: CASSIGGWGGETQYF; DNA: TGTGCCAGTAGTATCGGGGGCTGGGGAGGGGAGACCCAGTACTTC
length: 15; J: TRBJ1-4; size: .; D: .; V: TRBV28; CDR3: CASSRGGATNEKLFF; DNA: TGTGCCAGCAGTCGGGGTGGGGCAACTAATGAAAAACTGTTTTTT
length: 13; J: TRBJ1-2; size: .; D: .; V: TRBV11-2; CDR3: CASSLGIIYGYTF; DNA: TGTGCCAGCAGCTTAGGAATTATCTATGGCTACACCTTC
length: 15; J: TRBJ1-2; size: .; D: TRBD1; V: TRBV7-2; CDR3: CASTARAGGDYGYTF; DNA: TGTGCCAGCACCGCGAGGGCAGGGGGTGACTATGGCTACACCTTC
length: 16; J: TRBJ1-2; size: .; D: .; V: TRBV6-5; CDR3: CASSYSDGGRNYGYTF; DNA: TGTGCCAGCAGTTACTCAGACGGCGGGCGGAACTATGGCTACACCTTC
length: 14; J: TRBJ1-1; size: .; D: .; V: TRBV6-5; CDR3: CASSYGGLNTEAFF; DNA: TGTGCCAGCAGTTACGGGGGTTTGAACACTGAAGCTTTCTTT
length: 14; J: TRBJ2-1; size: .; D: .; V: TRBV6-5; CDR3: CASSYGGSFNEQFF; DNA: TGTGCCAGCAGTTACGGGGGGTCCTTCAATGAGCAGTTCTTC
length: 17; J: TRBJ1-1; size: .; D: .; V: TRBV19; CDR3: CASSIGGGRTVGTEAFF; DNA: TGTGCCAGTAGTATAGGAGGTGGTAGGACAGTAGGCACTGAAGCTTTCTTT
length: 14; J: TRBJ1-3; size: .; D: .; V: TRBV6-5; CDR3: CASIPHASGNTIYF; DNA: TGTGCCAGCATCCCGCACGCCTCTGGAAACACCATATATTTT
length: 14; J: TRBJ2-5; size: few; D: TRBD2; V: TRBV6-5; CDR3: CASSSPGGRETQYF; DNA: TGTGCCAGCAGCTCCCCGGGGGGGCGAGAGACCCAGTACTTC
length: 16; J: TRBJ1-5; size: .; D: .; V: TRBV15; CDR3: CATSRDPGASNQPQHF; DNA: TGTGCCACCAGCAGAGACCCGGGAGCAAGCAATCAGCCCCAGCATTTT
length: 12; J: TRBJ2-4; size: .; D: .; V: TRBV6-5; CDR3: CASNTGGDIQYF; DNA: TGTGCCAGCAACACAGGGGGGGACATTCAGTACTTC
length: 14; J: TRBJ1-2; size: .; D: .; V: TRBV10-3; CDR3: CAISESWGLGGYTF; DNA: TGTGCCATCAGTGAGTCGTGGGGATTGGGTGGCTACACCTTC
length: 15; J: TRBJ1-1; size: .; D: .; V: TRBV6-5; CDR3: CASSQGAAGNTEAFF; DNA: TGTGCCAGCAGCCAAGGGGCAGCAGGGAACACTGAAGCTTTCTTT
length: 15; J: TRBJ1-1; size: .; D: .; V: TRBV6-5; CDR3: CASSTLGRGNTEAFF; DNA: TGTGCCAGCAGTACCCTGGGTCGGGGGAACACTGAAGCTTTCTTT
length: 16; J: TRBJ2-5; size: once; D: .; V: TRBV27; CDR3: CASRVLASPPSETQYF; DNA: TGTGCCAGCCGGGTTCTAGCGTCCCCCCCTTCGGAGACCCAGTACTTC
length: 18; J: TRBJ1-6; size: .; D: .; V: TRBV5-1; CDR3: CASSLEVSGAAQNSPLHF; DNA: TGCGCCAGCAGCTTGGAGGTATCAGGGGCCGCGCAGAATTCACCCCTCCACTTT
length: 14; J: TRBJ1-2; size: once; D: .; V: TRBV7-9; CDR3: CATIQQGRNYGYTF; DNA: TGTGCCACCATCCAACAGGGACGGAACTATGGCTACACCTTC
length: 13; J: TRBJ1-2; size: .; D: TRBD1; V: TRBV6-5; CDR3: CASRTGYSGGYTF; DNA: TGTGCCAGCAGGACAGGGTATTCGGGTGGCTACACCTTC
length: 14; J: TRBJ1-5; size: .; D: .; V: TRBV19; CDR3: CASRPQGNNQPQHF; DNA: TGTGCCAGTAGACCCCAGGGGAACAATCAGCCCCAGCATTTT
length: 13; J: TRBJ1-4; size: .; D: TRBD1; V: TRBV28; CDR3: CASSTGGREKLFF; DNA: TGTGCCAGCTCAACAGGGGGCCGGGAAAAACTGTTTTTT
length: 14; J: TRBJ1-1; size: .; D: .; V: TRBV5-6; CDR3: CASSFRAAGVEAFF; DNA: TGTGCCAGCAGCTTTCGAGCGGCCGGGGTTGAAGCTTTCTTT
length: 14; J: TRBJ2-2; size: .; D: TRBD2; V: TRBV14; CDR3: CASSRDYYTGELFF; DNA: TGTGCCAGCAGCCGGGACTATTACACCGGGGAGCTGTTTTTT
length: 16; J: TRBJ2-1; size: .; D: TRBD1; V: TRBV7-2; CDR3: CASSSRQGSSYNEQFF; DNA: TGTGCCAGCAGCTCGAGACAGGGATCTTCCTACAATGAGCAGTTCTTC
length: 14; J: TRBJ1-4; size: .; D: .; V: TRBV5-1; CDR3: CASSITATNEKLFF; DNA: TGCGCCAGCAGCATAACTGCAACTAATGAAAAACTGTTTTTT
length: 13; J: TRBJ1-2; size: .; D: .; V: TRBV12-3/TRBV12-4; CDR3: CASSPGQNYGYTF; DNA: TGTGCCAGCAGCCCGGGACAAAACTATGGCTACACCTTC
length: 15; J: TRBJ2-7; size: .; D: .; V: TRBV9; CDR3: CASSVGPGNSYEQYF; DNA: TGTGCCAGCAGCGTAGGCCCAGGGAACAGCTACGAGCAGTACTTC